Sequencing of this T cell receptor beta chain was carried out in a study of blood T cell repertoires in COVID-19. About the study: Acute and convalescent COVID-19 specimens originated in the United States, Italy and Spain. The cDNA or gDNA used as material had been derived from T cells, B-cell-depleted T cells, or PBMCs.

In the source study's methods: Cell counts per sample came from amplifying reference gene primers. Only in-frame clones appear in the TCRdb table, and some are missing; sequencing was by immunoSEQ multiplex PCR. That table furnishes V, J and clone size, whereas the DNA furnished D and trimming. Here the sample spans some 55,000 clones, 87% being singletons. The specimen was peripheral blood. This clonotype was sampled from a man between 60 and 75 years old with acute or convalescent COVID-19.

CDR3 sequence (DNA): TGCGCCAGCAGCCAAGGGGGCGGGGGCAAAAACATTCAGTACTTC. Its translation: CASSQGGGGKNIQYF. The J gene is TRBJ2-4, the V gene TRBV4-3, with 7 bases matching TRBD2. The trim removed 1 base at V and 3 bases at J, leaving 3 bases unmatched. The CDR3 consists of 15 residues. Germline lookup yields CDR1 LGHNA and CDR2 YSLEER.